This entry describes one TCR beta chain. Its antigen is undetermined. This sample is part of a study of graft-versus-host responses after intestinal transplantation. In the study overall: Transplants were multivisceral, liver-intestinal, or isolated intestinal. Anti-thymocyte globulin served as induction for all recipients, who then took tacrolimus and steroids for 3 to 4 years. Overall study findings and caveats: Circulating GvH clone levels at their peak were associated with HvG declines (early post-transplant). Recipient-marrow GvH clones were detected, some having first appeared in ileum or blood.

The repertoire was sequenced with immunoSEQ multiplex PCR; TCRdb's copy has only in-frame clones and lacks some. The sample consists of tens of thousands of clones, roughly four fifths of them appearing once. This CDR3 has 13 amino acids. Trimming removed 7 bases from V and 4 bases from J, with 12 bases in between. CDR1 is SGHNT, CDR2 YYREEE, per germline (reference sequence). This clonotype was sampled from a human patient who received an intestinal transplant, so some T cells may come from the graft donor. The chain is built from TRBV5-4 and TRBJ1-5; D is unclear. Sequencing used PBMCs, obtained about 990 days after transplant. The CDR3 sequence is CASALGENQPQHF. The CDR3 nucleotides read TGTGCCAGCGCTCTTGGGGAGAATCAGCCCCAGCATTTT.